The rows below give T cell receptor beta chains drawn from one sample of a study of shared clonotypes between healthy human individuals. TCRdb's table, derived via immunoSEQ multiplex PCR, lists solely in-frame clones and lacks some. Among some 470,000 clones listed, 76% were seen once. The sequenced sample consisted of PBMCs. The receptors were gathered from a woman aged 35 to 49 in good health. Some clones in this sample may be carry-over from other donors' samples. The CDR3 runs from the conserved cysteine through the conserved F or W. A D gene is named only where the DNA matches it firmly. Some rows mark clone size as missing; the rest say once, few, many or name a class of expanded clone.

CDR3 DNA,CDR3 protein,V gene,D gene,clone size,J gene
TGTGCCAGCAGCAAAAGAAGCGGACAGGGGTTTTCCTACGAGCAGTACTTC,CASSKRSGQGFSYEQYF,TRBV7-9,TRBD1,NA,TRBJ2-7
TGTGCCAGCAGCGTAGAGGCAGGGCCTAGCTCCTACAATGAGCAGTTCTTC,CASSVEAGPSSYNEQFF,TRBV9,NA,NA,TRBJ2-1
TGTGCCAGCAGCCCAGACCGTTGGCGGGAGATAAACAATGAGCAGTTCTTC,CASSPDRWREINNEQFF,TRBV5-4,TRBD2,NA,TRBJ2-1
TGTGCCAGCTCGCCCCCTAGCGGTCTTCAAGAGACCCAGTACTTC,CASSPPSGLQETQYF,TRBV18,TRBD2,NA,TRBJ2-5
TGTGCCAGCAGCTTAGGAGGGAGAACTGAAGCTTTCTTT,CASSLGGRTEAFF,TRBV11-1,NA,NA,TRBJ1-1
TGTGCCAGCAGTCTGGCAGGAACTATAAGCTCCTACGAGCAGTACTTC,CASSLAGTISSYEQYF,TRBV27,NA,NA,TRBJ2-7
TGTGCCAGTCGGACAGTATCAAATGAGCAGTTCTTC,CASRTVSNEQFF,TRBV6-1,NA,NA,TRBJ2-1
TGTGCCAGCAGCTCCGGGACAGGGGGTTACAATGAGCAGTTCTTC,CASSSGTGGYNEQFF,TRBV5-6,TRBD1,NA,TRBJ2-1
TGCAGCGTTCGGCAAGATAGCAATCAGCCCCAGCATTTT,CSVRQDSNQPQHF,TRBV29-1,NA,NA,TRBJ1-5
TGCGCCAGCAGCTTTCCAGGGTTTGACAATGAGCAGTTCTTC,CASSFPGFDNEQFF,TRBV5-1,NA,few,TRBJ2-1
TGTGCCAGCTCTTCGAGAATGGAGGGCACTGAAGCTTTCTTT,CASSSRMEGTEAFF,TRBV18,NA,NA,TRBJ1-1
TGTGCCAGCAGTGGCTCTCTAGGGCATGGGACAGAGAGCAATCAGCCCCAGCATTTT,CASSGSLGHGTESNQPQHF,TRBV2,TRBD1,NA,TRBJ1-5
TGTGCCAGTAGTTTCGGACTAGCGTCCTCAACCGGGGAGCTGTTTTTT,CASSFGLASSTGELFF,TRBV19,TRBD2,NA,TRBJ2-2
TGTGCCAGCAGCCAAGTTCTAGCGGGAGCAAAGACCCAGTACTTC,CASSQVLAGAKTQYF,TRBV4-2,TRBD2,many,TRBJ2-5
TGTGCCAGCAGCTTAGAAAGGGAGGACACTGAAGCTTTCTTT,CASSLEREDTEAFF,TRBV13,NA,NA,TRBJ1-1
TGTGCCAGCAGCTTGGATCTAGCGGGGGCGAACACCGGGGAGCTGTTTTTT,CASSLDLAGANTGELFF,TRBV5-4,TRBD2,NA,TRBJ2-2
TGCGCCAGCAGCCAAGATGGAGCGGGAGGGCCGAGGGAGCAGTTCTTC,CASSQDGAGGPREQFF,TRBV4-3,TRBD2,NA,TRBJ2-1
TGTGCCAGCAGCCCCCGGGACAGAACCTACAATGAGCAGTTCTTC,CASSPRDRTYNEQFF,TRBV9,TRBD1,few,TRBJ2-1
TGTGCCAGAAGCTTGTTAGGGCCTAGCGTCACAGATACGCAGTATTTT,CARSLLGPSVTDTQYF,TRBV5-3,NA,NA,TRBJ2-3
TGCAGCGTTGGGGACAGGGAAGGGAACATTCAGTACTTC,CSVGDREGNIQYF,TRBV29-1,TRBD1,few,TRBJ2-4